This TCR beta chain was observed in a study of vaccination and CD4 T cells after COVID-19. Study as a whole: SARS-CoV-2, HCoV-NL63, HCoV-OC43 and HCoV-229E supplied the overlapping spike peptides used to stimulate cells.

Cultured CD4+ T cell DNA underwent sequencing with the Oncomine TCR Beta short-read assay. TCRdb used MiXCR to reprocess the PCR reads, holding one entry per CDR3 protein. The sample has approximately 5,400 distinct CDR3 sequences; more than 35% are singletons. This clonotype was seen more than once but under ten times. Its cognate antigen is unknown. With 5 bases removed from V and 5 bases from J, the gap between germline ends came to 27 bases. Germline V gene lookup returns CDR1 DFQATT and CDR2 SNEGSKA (reference sequence). The CDR3 sequence is 17 residues long. The treatment here: roughly ten-day PBMC culture with coronavirus spike peptide pools or control peptides (ViraFEST assay). Those CD4+ T cells from the unexposed donor predate the COVID-19 pandemic (2011-2018). Probing of unexposed-donor CD4+ T cells with SARS-CoV-2 S/N and four cold-coronavirus spikes was done, cells permitting.

Material: CD4+ T cells from blood, cultured in vitro. This sequence originates from a human donor in good health. The chain is built from TRBV20-1 and TRBJ1-1; D perhaps matches TRBD1 (5 bases). CDR3 sequence: CSARGVGGAGFRTEAFF. Written as DNA, the CDR3 is TGCAGTGCTCGTGGGGTGGGAGGGGCAGGCTTTCGGACTGAAGCTTTCTTT.